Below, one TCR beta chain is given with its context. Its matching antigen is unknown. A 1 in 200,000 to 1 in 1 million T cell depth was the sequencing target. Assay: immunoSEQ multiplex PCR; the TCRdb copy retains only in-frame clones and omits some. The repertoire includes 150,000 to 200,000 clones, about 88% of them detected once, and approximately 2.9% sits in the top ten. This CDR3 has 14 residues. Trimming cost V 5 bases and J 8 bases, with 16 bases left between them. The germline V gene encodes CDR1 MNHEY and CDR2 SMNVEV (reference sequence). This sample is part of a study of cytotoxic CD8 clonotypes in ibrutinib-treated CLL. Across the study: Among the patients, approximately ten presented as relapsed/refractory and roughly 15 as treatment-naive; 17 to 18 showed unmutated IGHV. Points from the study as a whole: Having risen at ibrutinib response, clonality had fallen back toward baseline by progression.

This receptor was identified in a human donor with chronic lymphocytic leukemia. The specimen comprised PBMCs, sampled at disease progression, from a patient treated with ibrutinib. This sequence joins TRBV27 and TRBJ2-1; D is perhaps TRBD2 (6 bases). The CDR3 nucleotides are TGTGCCAGCAGTCCCTCCTTGGAGGGCGATGAGCAGTTCTTC. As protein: CASSPSLEGDEQFF.